This T cell receptor beta chain was profiled in a study of blood T cell repertoires in COVID-19. The V and J ends lost 3 bases and 0 bases respectively, with 9 bases between them. Per the germline V gene, CDR1 is GTSNPN and CDR2 is SVGIG (reference sequence). The CDR3 contains 14 residues. This table comes from immunoSEQ multiplex PCR, and its TCRdb copy is limited to in-frame clones, with some not included. The sample records more than 350,000 clones, approximately 92% being singletons. The rearrangement uses TRBV30 and TRBJ1-3, with D unclear. What was sequenced was PBMCs or T cells enriched from blood (not recorded which). The receptor was isolated from a man aged 18 to 30 who had recovered from COVID-19. CDR3 amino acids: CAWRGGTSGNTIYF. The CDR3, as DNA: TGTGCCTGGAGAGGCGGTACCTCTGGAAACACCATATATTTT.